The 25 T cell receptor beta chains presented below share a single source sample, sequenced in a study of control samples from healthy donors and cancer patients. Repertoires were generated with immunoSEQ multiplex PCR, while TCRdb's copy carries only in-frame clones and drops some. The sample holds about 160,000 clones; 85% to 95% are singletons and the top ten take about 8.5%. Sequencing used blood. These receptors originate from a woman aged 35 to 49 in good health.

The V gene is TRBV19, the J gene TRBJ1-5, with TRBD1 as a possible D gene (5 bases). Trimming removed 6 bases from V and 2 bases from J, with 14 bases in between. The germline V gene has CDR1 LNHDA and CDR2 SQIVND (reference sequence). This CDR3 has 15 residues. The CDR3 is CASRGTPRGNQPQHF. In nucleotides, the CDR3 is TGTGCCAGTAGGGGGACTCCAAGGGGCAATCAGCCCCAGCATTTT.

CDR3 coding DNA: TGTGCCAGCAGCTCAGGGTTGGGTGAGCAGTTCTTC. Translated, it gives CASSSGLGEQFF. The chain employs TRBV7-9 and TRBJ2-1; possible D gene TRBD1, 5 bases. Germline values: CDR1 SEHNR, CDR2 FQNEAQ (reference sequence). This CDR3 has 12 amino acids. Trimming left V 4 bases short and J 9 bases short, with 10 bases between.

The chain combines TRBV11-2 with TRBJ1-1; 8 nucleotides align to TRBD1. V gave up 3 bases and J gave up 0 bases; unmatched junction bases: 9. CDR3 length: 17 residues. The V gene's germline CDR1 is SGHAT and CDR2 FQNNGV. The CDR3 sequence is CASSFVGQGWVNTEAFF. CDR3 in DNA: TGTGCCAGCAGCTTCGTAGGACAGGGATGGGTGAACACTGAAGCTTTCTTT.

This clone was seen once. V usage is TRBV2 and J usage is TRBJ2-1; 13 bases line up with TRBD2. The CDR3 extends over 16 amino acids. Germline V lookup: CDR1 SNHLY, CDR2 FYNNEI. V shed 4 bases, J shed 7 bases, and the junction held 7 bases outside the gene matches. The CDR3 DNA follows: TGTGCCAGCAGTGTGAGGACTAGCGGGAGTTCTAATGAGCAGTTCTTC. Encoded protein: CASSVRTSGSSNEQFF.

The rearrangement links TRBV19 to TRBJ1-2; D perhaps matches TRBD1 (6 bases). CDR1 and CDR2 from the germline V gene are LNHDA and SQIVND (reference sequence). This CDR3 is 13 amino acids long. Trimming cost V 9 bases and J 3 bases, with 14 bases left between them. The CDR3 DNA follows: TGTGCCAGCTCGGGGGGCGGGGACTATGGCTACACCTTC. Its protein is CASSGGGDYGYTF.

The chain is built from TRBV11-2 and TRBJ2-3; TRBD2 agrees at 9 bases. The CDR3 runs 17 residues. The ends lost 5 bases at V and 1 base at J; junction bases unmatched: 10. In germline, CDR1 is SGHAT, CDR2 FQNNGV. The CDR3 coding sequence is TGTGCCAGCAGCCGTAGGGGACTAGCAGAAGGCACAGATACGCAGTATTTT. As protein: CASSRRGLAEGTDTQYF. Full variable domain (missing parts from reference TRBV11-2 and TRBJ2-3): EAGVAQSPRYKIIEKRQSVAFWCNPISGHATLYWYQQILGQGPKLLIQFQNNGVVDDSQLPKDRFSAERLKGVDSTLKIQPAKLEDSAVYLCASSRRGLAEGTDTQYFGPGTRLTVL.

V gene TRBV27 combines with J gene TRBJ1-1; possible D gene TRBD1, 5 bases. Trimming pared 5 bases from V and 2 bases from J, leaving 12 bases between. The CDR3 runs 14 residues. Germline V gives CDR1 MNHEY, CDR2 SMNVEV (reference sequence). The CDR3 nucleotides read TGTGCCAGCAGTGCTCGGGGCCTAAACACTGAAGCTTTCTTT. It encodes CASSARGLNTEAFF.

This clone has only one observation. CDR3 region: CASSYSKGNTEAFF. CDR3 DNA: TGTGCCAGCAGTTACTCGAAGGGGAACACTGAAGCTTTCTTT. The rearrangement joins TRBV6-5 to TRBJ1-1; no firm D call. Between the trimmed V and J ends, which lost 0 bases and 1 base, there was a span of 6 bases. This CDR3 is 14 amino acids long. The germline CDR1 and CDR2 sequences are MNHEY and SVGAGI.

The chain has TRBV5-1 and TRBJ2-1; 14 bases are shared with TRBD2. The CDR3 has 17 amino acids. Germline-derived CDR1 and CDR2 are SGHRS and YFSETQ. The junction had 6 bases not matched to a gene; V was cut back by 4 bases and J by 3 bases. CDR3 coding DNA: TGCGCCAGCAGCCCCGGGACTAGCGGGAGTTTCTACAATGAGCAGTTCTTC. Its translation: CASSPGTSGSFYNEQFF.

This clone was picked up one time. This chain uses TRBV5-4 with TRBJ2-1; D gene unclear. Trimming pared 4 bases from V and 3 bases from J, leaving 11 bases between. The CDR3 length is 14 residues. Germline assignment: CDR1 SGHNT and CDR2 YYREEE (reference sequence). Here the CDR3 reads CASSRKENYNEQFF. CDR3 sequence (DNA): TGTGCCAGCAGCCGCAAAGAGAACTACAATGAGCAGTTCTTC.

V is TRBV9 and J is TRBJ2-5; D is unclear. Deletions cut 3 bases from V and 9 bases from J, with 15 bases between. Germline CDR1 and CDR2: SGDLS and YYNGEE. This CDR3 region has 13 residues. The CDR3: CASSGTDLLAQYF. CDR3 DNA: TGTGCCAGCAGCGGGACCGACCTACTGGCCCAGTACTTC.

This clone was detected once. The J gene is TRBJ2-5, the V gene TRBV7-6; no reliable D call. Per germline, CDR1 SGHVS and CDR2 FNYEAQ. Between the trimmed V and J ends, which lost 1 base and 4 bases, there was a span of 13 bases. The CDR3 runs 15 residues. The CDR3 coding sequence is TGTGCCAGCAGCTTAGGTCGTAGCAATTCAGAGACCCAGTACTTC. It translates to CASSLGRSNSETQYF.

V and J are TRBV5-1 and TRBJ1-1; TRBD1 is a possible D gene (5 bases). The ends were cut back, 0 bases at V and 3 bases at J, with 15 bases in the middle. Germline assignment: CDR1 SGHRS and CDR2 YFSETQ. The CDR3 is 16 amino acids. In nucleotides, the CDR3 is TGCGCCAGCAGCTTGGGCCTGAGGGGCGAGGACACTGAAGCTTTCTTT. It codes for CASSLGLRGEDTEAFF.

This chain joins TRBV6-5 and TRBJ2-7, with 7 nucleotides matching TRBD1. V lost 2 bases and J lost 1; bases outside the gene matches: 8. Germline lookup yields CDR1 MNHEY and CDR2 SVGAGI. The CDR3 has 16 residues. CDR3 protein: CASSYTYRGGSYEQYF. The DNA of the CDR3 is TGTGCCAGCAGTTACACCTACAGGGGTGGATCCTACGAGCAGTACTTC.

The V and J genes are TRBV9 and TRBJ1-6; 7 bases are shared with TRBD1. The CDR3 is made up of 14 amino acids. Trimming cost V 3 bases and J 7 bases; bases outside gene matches: 4. The germline gives CDR1 SGDLS, CDR2 YYNGEE. The CDR3 nucleotides read TGTGCCAGCAGCGCCGGGACAGTAAATTCACCCCTCCACTTT. It is translated as CASSAGTVNSPLHF.

The chain is built from TRBV6-2 or TRBV6-3 and TRBJ1-3; D gene ambiguous. Germline assignment: CDR1 MNHEY and CDR2 SVGEGT. The length of the CDR3 is 14 residues. The ends were cut back, 4 bases at V and 4 bases at J, with 11 bases in the middle. In DNA form, the CDR3 reads TGTGCCAGCAGTTTAACAGTGAGAGGAAACACCATATATTTT. Its protein is CASSLTVRGNTIYF.

This sequence joins TRBV7-2 and TRBJ1-1; the match to TRBD1 covers 7 bases. This CDR3 has 15 amino acids. V lost 6 bases and J lost 3; bases outside the gene matches: 10. CDR1 and CDR2 (germline): SGHTA, FQGNSA. DNA for the CDR3: TGTGCCAGCAGTTCAAGAGACAGGGACTACACTGAAGCTTTCTTT. Its protein product is CASSSRDRDYTEAFF.

The rearrangement joins TRBV7-6 to TRBJ2-5; no definite D call. Trimming took 5 bases from V and 0 from J, leaving 7 bases between them. Germline loops: CDR1 SGHVS, CDR2 FNYEAQ. The CDR3 is 13 residues long. CDR3 residues: CASSTGHQETQYF. CDR3 bases: TGTGCCAGCAGCACCGGACACCAAGAGACCCAGTACTTC.

The chain joins TRBV13 to TRBJ1-2; tentatively, D is TRBD1 (5 bases). Per the germline V gene, CDR1 is PRHDT and CDR2 is FYEKMQ (reference sequence). The germline V and J ends were trimmed by 5 bases and 0 bases, with 13 bases remaining between them. The CDR3 consists of 15 residues. CDR3 DNA: TGTGCCAGCAGCAAAAGACAGTCCGCTAACTATGGCTACACCTTC. Encoded protein: CASSKRQSANYGYTF. The full variable domain, in which reference TRBV13 and TRBJ1-2 provide the parts outside the CDR3, is AAGVIQSPRHLIKEKRETATLKCYPIPRHDTVYWYQQGPGQDPQFLISFYEKMQSDKGSIPDRFSAQQFSDYHSELNMSSLELGDSALYFCASSKRQSANYGYTFGSGTRLTVV.

The V call is TRBV28, the J call TRBJ1-1; D is ambiguous. The CDR3 is 14 amino acids. CDR1 and CDR2 from the germline V gene are MDHEN and SYDVKM. Trimming shortened V by 5 bases and J by 1 base, and 11 bases separated the two germline ends. The CDR3 loop is CASSLPPGNTEAFF. The CDR3 nucleotides are TGTGCCAGCAGTCTGCCGCCAGGGAACACTGAAGCTTTCTTT.

The chain couples TRBV19 to TRBJ1-2; D possibly corresponds to TRBD1 (5 bases). Germline CDR1 and CDR2: LNHDA and SQIVND (reference sequence). The length of the CDR3 is 14 residues. The V and J ends lost 1 base and 6 bases respectively, with 12 bases between them. CDR3 DNA sequence: TGTGCCAGTAGTATAGCCAGGAGGGGAAATGGCTACACCTTC. Encoded protein: CASSIARRGNGYTF.

This chain connects TRBV6-5 to TRBJ1-1; D is possibly TRBD1 (6 bases). The germline V gene encodes CDR1 MNHEY and CDR2 SVGAGI. Trimming pared 5 bases from V and 3 bases from J, leaving 10 bases between. The CDR3 loop spans 13 amino acids. The CDR3 DNA sequence: TGTGCCAGCAGTCAGGGGACGTACACTGAAGCTTTCTTT. Protein: CASSQGTYTEAFF.

This rearrangement joins TRBV3-1 (or the pseudogene TRBV3-2) to TRBJ1-5; D is uncertain. The germline V gene encodes CDR1 LGHDT and CDR2 YNNKEL (reference sequence). CDR3 size: 14 residues. Trimming stripped 7 bases from V and 2 bases from J, with 12 bases between. The CDR3 sequence: CASIPSRGNQPQHF. In DNA, the CDR3 is TGTGCCAGCATCCCTAGTCGAGGCAATCAGCCCCAGCATTTT.

This sequence joins TRBV10-3 and TRBJ1-1; D remains ambiguous. In germline, CDR1 is ENHRY, CDR2 SYGVKD. Trimming shortened V by 2 bases and J by 1 base, and 8 bases separated the two germline ends. CDR3 length: 14 residues. CDR3 nucleotide sequence: TGTGCCATCAGTGAGAGGCAAGAGAACACTGAAGCTTTCTTT. The encoded protein is CAISERQENTEAFF.

The V and J genes are TRBV10-1 and TRBJ1-1; no clear D. Looked up from germline, CDR1 is WNHNN and CDR2 is SYGVQD (reference sequence). Trimming removed 3 bases from V and 4 bases from J, with 18 bases in between. The CDR3 is made up of 16 amino acids. DNA for the CDR3: TGCGCCAGCAGTGATGGAAGAGTCCCCGTGTCCACTGAAGCTTTCTTT. Its protein product is CASSDGRVPVSTEAFF.